Below, 30 T cell receptor beta chains from the same sample are listed, as sequenced in a study of beta chain features in type 1 diabetes. Expressed TCRB transcripts were sequenced, since all the RNA that had been isolated was reverse transcribed. Using immunoSEQ multiplex PCR, the repertoire was profiled, and TCRdb retains in-frame clones only, with some absent. Among around 330,000 clones listed, about 10% were seen once. What was sequenced was naive CD4+ T cells from blood. Every receptor here comes from a woman aged 25 to 45 in good health.

The V and J genes are TRBV7-9 and TRBJ1-2, with 12 nucleotides matching TRBD1. The CDR3 has 18 residues. Germline CDR1 is SEHNR and CDR2 is FQNEAQ (reference sequence). V lost 3 bases and J lost 3; bases outside the gene matches: 11. The CDR3 DNA reads as TGTGCCAGCAGCTTCCGGGGGGAAGGGACAGGGGGCGACTATGGCTACACCTTC. It encodes CASSFRGEGTGGDYGYTF. The entire variable domain, with the rest obtained from reference TRBV7-9 and TRBJ1-2, is as follows: DTGVSQNPRHKITKRGQNVTFRCDPISEHNRLYWYRQTLGQGPEFLTYFQNEAQLEKSRLLSDRFSAERPKGSFSTLEIQRTEQGDSAMYLCASSFRGEGTGGDYGYTFGSGTRLTVV.

The rearrangement links TRBV4-3 to TRBJ1-2; the D gene is possibly TRBD1 (5 bases). Germline CDR1 reads LGHNA; CDR2 reads YSLEER. This CDR3 is built from 15 residues. V lost 1 base and J lost 5, with 14 bases in between. The DNA of the CDR3 is TGCGCCAGCAGCCAAGCAGGCAGGGTTGAATATGGCTACACCTTC. This translates into CASSQAGRVEYGYTF.

The rearrangement joins TRBV5-1 to TRBJ2-5; D may be TRBD2 (6 bases). Trimming stripped 4 bases from V and 1 base from J, with 8 bases between. The CDR3 is 13 residues long. Germline CDR1 is SGHRS and CDR2 is YFSETQ. In DNA, the CDR3 is TGCGCCAGCAGCGCCGGGAGCCAAGAGACCCAGTACTTC. This gives the protein CASSAGSQETQYF.

The chain recombines TRBV5-1 with TRBJ2-1; 7 positions match TRBD2. Losses at the gene ends were 5 bases for V and 9 bases for J; bases not matched to a gene: 8. Germline-derived CDR1 and CDR2 are SGHRS and YFSETQ. This CDR3 is 13 amino acids long. The CDR3 region has the DNA TGCGCCAGCAGTGAGGCGGGAGCGGCTGAGCAGTTCTTC. Translated: CASSEAGAAEQFF.

This chain connects TRBV9 to TRBJ2-1; 9 bases map to TRBD1. The V and J ends lost 0 bases and 9 bases, in that order; junction bases with no gene match: 7. This CDR3 contains 15 residues. The V gene's germline CDR1 is SGDLS and CDR2 YYNGEE. CDR3 region: CASSVVTGGAGEQFF. The CDR3 nucleotides read TGTGCCAGCAGCGTAGTTACAGGGGGCGCAGGTGAGCAGTTCTTC.

This chain uses TRBV11-1 with TRBJ2-2; TRBD1 matches at 8 bases. Trimming took 5 bases from V and 5 from J; bases not matched to a gene: 10. The CDR3 is 16 residues long. The V gene's germline CDR1 is SGHAT and CDR2 FQDESV (reference sequence). The CDR3 loop reads CASSRTRTGRTGELFF. The CDR3 bases are TGTGCCAGCAGCCGCACGAGGACAGGGCGGACCGGGGAGCTGTTTTTT.

This chain connects TRBV4-2 to TRBJ2-2; TRBD1 might be the D (5 bases). This CDR3 comprises 17 residues. Trimming left V 2 bases short and J 1 base short, with 14 bases between. Germline V gives CDR1 LGHNA, CDR2 YNFKEQ. In nucleotides, the CDR3 is TGTGCCAGCAGCCAATCTTCGACAGCGATGAACACCGGGGAGCTGTTTTTT. It encodes CASSQSSTAMNTGELFF.

Note on this clone: This sample includes further DNA sequences coding for the same CDR3. The chain links TRBV18 to TRBJ2-3; no reliable D call. V was clipped by 0 bases and J by 1 base, with 5 bases between them. CDR3 length: 14 residues. Germline assignment: CDR1 KGHSH and CDR2 LQKENI. The CDR3 reads CASSPPGGTDTQYF. The CDR3 coding sequence is TGTGCCAGCTCACCACCCGGAGGCACAGATACGCAGTATTTT.

The gene calls are TRBV11-3 and TRBJ2-1; 10 bases fit TRBD2. Trimming removed 4 bases from V and 6 bases from J; junction bases left unmatched: 3. Germline V CDR1 and CDR2: SGHNT, YENEEA. The CDR3 spans 14 residues. This CDR3 reads CASSSSGSPNEQFF. Written as DNA, the CDR3 is TGTGCCAGCAGCTCTAGCGGGAGTCCCAATGAGCAGTTCTTC.

The J gene is TRBJ2-5, the V gene TRBV14; D perhaps matches TRBD2 (6 bases). With 1 base removed from V and 4 bases from J, the gap between germline ends came to 22 bases. CDR1 is SGHDN, CDR2 FVKESK, per germline. The CDR3 consists of 18 residues. For the CDR3, the DNA is TGTGCCAGCAGCCAAGCCCAGGGCAGGTGGGGGGACGGAGAGACCCAGTACTTC. As protein: CASSQAQGRWGDGETQYF.

This clone was seen more than once but under ten times. This chain links TRBV5-1 with TRBJ2-7; TRBD2 matches at 8 bases. V lost 2 bases to trimming and J lost 1 base; unmatched junction nucleotides: 2. The CDR3 length is 14 residues. Germline-derived CDR1 and CDR2 are SGHRS and YFSETQ. The CDR3 loop reads CASSFSGSSYEQYF. The CDR3 bases are TGCGCCAGCAGCTTCAGCGGGAGTTCCTACGAGCAGTACTTC.

In this sample, this clone turned up a few times. The chain recombines TRBV6-6 with TRBJ2-2; D is undetermined. This CDR3 is built from 14 residues. Germline V gives CDR1 MNHNY, CDR2 SVGAGI (reference sequence). Deletions cut 6 bases from V and 0 bases from J, with 8 bases between. CDR3 protein: CASRVSANTGELFF. In DNA form, the CDR3 reads TGTGCCAGCAGAGTGAGCGCGAACACCGGGGAGCTGTTTTTT.

The chain combines TRBV7-2 with TRBJ2-2, with TRBD2 matching over 7 bases. The CDR3 is 15 residues long. Germline V lookup: CDR1 SGHTA, CDR2 FQGNSA. With 6 bases clipped from V and 5 bases from J, the junction kept 9 bases outside the gene matches. In nucleotides, the CDR3 is TGTGCCAGCAGGCCCCCCAGCGGGAATACCGGGGAGCTGTTTTTT. The encoded protein is CASRPPSGNTGELFF.

The J gene is TRBJ2-3, the V gene TRBV11-2; no definite D call. The germline gives CDR1 SGHAT, CDR2 FQNNGV. V was trimmed by 1 base and J by 2 bases, leaving 7 bases between them. The length of the CDR3 is 14 residues. In DNA, the CDR3 is TGTGCCAGCAGCTTAGGCACACACACAGATACGCAGTATTTT. It encodes CASSLGTHTDTQYF.

This clone was recorded a few times. The chain has TRBV19 and TRBJ2-3, with TRBD2 identical over 9 bases. Germline loops: CDR1 LNHDA, CDR2 SQIVND (reference sequence). Trimming at V came to 7 bases and at J to 1 base, leaving 3 bases not matched to a gene. CDR3 length: 14 residues. In DNA, the CDR3 is TGTGCCAGTACGCGACTAGCGGGCACAGATACGCAGTATTTT. Amino acid sequence: CASTRLAGTDTQYF. The variable domain in full, with the rest retrieved from reference TRBV19 and TRBJ2-3, is DGGITQSPKYLFRKEGQNVTLSCEQNLNHDAMYWYRQDPGQGLRLIYYSQIVNDFQKGDIAEGYSVSREKKESFPLTVTSAQKNPTAFYLCASTRLAGTDTQYFGPGTRLTVL.

The chain is built from TRBV9 and TRBJ2-2; 13 positions agree with TRBD2. The V segment lost 3 bases and the J segment 3 bases; nucleotides outside the gene matches: 2. CDR3 length: 16 residues. Germline loops: CDR1 SGDLS, CDR2 YYNGEE. CDR3 DNA: TGTGCCAGCAGCGGACTAGCGGGAGGAGACACCGGGGAGCTGTTTTTT. This codes for CASSGLAGGDTGELFF.

This chain uses TRBV10-3 with TRBJ2-1; 8 bases fit TRBD1. CDR1 ENHRY and CDR2 SYGVKD come from the germline V gene. CDR3 length equals 13 residues. V gave up 10 bases and J gave up 5 bases; unmatched junction bases: 7. For the CDR3, the DNA is TGTGCCACCCGACAGGGGTTGGACAATGAGCAGTTCTTC. Residues: CATRQGLDNEQFF.

This clone was observed a few times. The J gene is TRBJ2-7, the V gene TRBV9, with 9 positions matching TRBD2. The junction had 15 bases not matched to a gene; V was cut back by 6 bases and J by 11 bases. CDR3 length: 14 amino acids. The germline V gene has CDR1 SGDLS and CDR2 YYNGEE. CDR3 coding DNA: TGTGCCAGCAACTCAGGGGCTAGCGGGGCCTCAAAGTACTTC. Its protein is CASNSGASGASKYF.

This clone was detected a few times. The chain carries TRBV30 and TRBJ1-2; TRBD1 aligns across 9 bases. Germline lookup yields CDR1 GTSNPN and CDR2 SVGIG (reference sequence). The CDR3 loop spans 14 amino acids. The V gene end was trimmed by 0 bases and the J gene end by 7 bases; junction bases not matched to a gene: 6. The CDR3 loop reads CAWSVTDRGGGYTF. The CDR3 DNA sequence: TGTGCCTGGAGTGTAACGGACAGGGGAGGTGGCTACACCTTC. The entire variable domain, with the rest obtained from reference TRBV30 and TRBJ1-2, is as follows: SQTIHQWPATLVQPVGSPLSLECTVEGTSNPNLYWYRQAAGRGLQLLFYSVGIGQISSEVPQNLSASRPQDRQFILSSKKLLLSDSGFYLCAWSVTDRGGGYTFGSGTRLTVV.

The V and J genes are TRBV18 and TRBJ2-4, with D tentatively TRBD2 (5 bases). The length of the CDR3 is 14 residues. Trimming took off 3 bases at V and 6 bases at J, with 12 bases between the two ends. Per germline, CDR1 KGHSH and CDR2 LQKENI. The CDR3 spells CASSPGVGRNIQYF. CDR3 nucleotides: TGTGCCAGCTCACCGGGAGTGGGAAGAAACATTCAGTACTTC.

V is TRBV10-3 and J is TRBJ2-5; 7 bases fit TRBD1. Unmatched junction bases numbered 2, after V lost 4 bases and J lost 3 bases. Per the germline V gene, CDR1 is ENHRY and CDR2 is SYGVKD. The CDR3 has 13 residues. CDR3 in amino acids: CAISGDSKETQYF. CDR3 DNA: TGTGCCATCAGTGGGGACAGTAAAGAGACCCAGTACTTC.

This clone was counted a few times. This chain connects TRBV7-8 to TRBJ2-1, with 7 nucleotides matching TRBD2. The CDR3 extends over 15 amino acids. The germline V gene encodes CDR1 SGHVS and CDR2 FQNEAQ. The V segment lost 2 bases and the J segment 4 bases; nucleotides outside the gene matches: 5. The CDR3 is CASSLRGSEYNEQFF. CDR3 DNA sequence: TGTGCCAGCAGCTTACGCGGGAGTGAGTACAATGAGCAGTTCTTC.

As for this clone: The same CDR3 is also encoded by other DNA sequences in this sample. CDR3 sequence reads: CASSSPGQGYEQYF. In nucleotides, the CDR3 is TGTGCCAGCAGTTCCCCGGGACAGGGCTACGAGCAGTACTTC. V gene TRBV28 combines with J gene TRBJ2-7; 9 nucleotides agree with TRBD1. CDR1 and CDR2 (germline): MDHEN, SYDVKM. The CDR3 runs 14 residues. Unmatched junction bases numbered 4, after V lost 4 bases and J lost 3 bases. Full variable domain (remainder filled in from reference TRBV28 and TRBJ2-7): DVKVTQSSRYLVKRTGEKVFLECVQDMDHENMFWYRQDPGLGLRLIYFSYDVKMKEKGDIPEGYSVSREKKERFSLILESASTNQTSMYLCASSSPGQGYEQYFGPGTRLTVT.

The chain joins TRBV6-5 to TRBJ2-5; tentatively, D is TRBD2 (5 bases). Per the germline V gene, CDR1 is MNHEY and CDR2 is SVGAGI. The CDR3 runs to 16 residues. Trimming removed 0 bases at V and 4 bases at J, with 15 bases between. CDR3 region: CASSYSGGLAGETQYF. The CDR3 DNA reads as TGTGCCAGCAGTTACTCAGGCGGGCTAGCCGGAGAGACCCAGTACTTC.

This clone turned up a few times. The CDR3 DNA reads as TGTGCCAGCAGCCTCGGGACAGACTATGGCTACACCTTC. This codes for CASSLGTDYGYTF. The rearrangement links TRBV6-1 to TRBJ1-2; 7 bases agree with TRBD1. The CDR3 is made up of 13 amino acids. After removal of 6 bases from V and 3 bases from J, the junction contained 4 bases not matched to a gene. Germline CDR1 MNHNS, CDR2 SASEGT.

The rearrangement uses TRBV7-3 and TRBJ2-4, with TRBD1 as a possible D gene (5 bases). Germline V CDR1 and CDR2: SGHTA, FQGTGA. V gave up 5 bases and J gave up 1 base, with 9 bases separating them. There are 14 residues in the CDR3. This CDR3 reads CASSPGPAKNIQYF. CDR3 DNA: TGTGCCAGCAGCCCAGGGCCCGCCAAAAACATTCAGTACTTC.

This clone came up a few times. J is TRBJ2-1 and V is TRBV5-1, with a weak D call TRBD2 (6 bases). The CDR3 has 16 amino acids. The V gene lost 4 bases and the J gene lost 4 bases, with 18 bases spanning the gap. CDR1 SGHRS and CDR2 YFSETQ come from the germline V gene. Here the CDR3 DNA reads TGCGCCAGCAGCGAGAATGCGGGGTTGATTTACAATGAGCAGTTCTTC. Translated, it gives CASSENAGLIYNEQFF.

This chain links TRBV7-2 with TRBJ1-1, with 10 bases identical to TRBD1. The CDR3 runs to 13 residues. Germline assignment: CDR1 SGHTA and CDR2 FQGNSA. Trimming at V came to 3 bases and at J to 7 bases, leaving 2 bases not matched to a gene. As DNA, the CDR3 is TGTGCCAGCAGCTTGACAGGGGGCGGTGAAGCTTTCTTT. Its translation is CASSLTGGGEAFF.

The chain recombines TRBV4-3 with TRBJ2-1; a weak D match, TRBD2 (6 bases). This CDR3 has 14 amino acids. V lost 3 bases and J lost 5, with 11 bases in between. Germline V gives CDR1 LGHNA, CDR2 YSLEER. In nucleotides, the CDR3 is TGCGCCAGCAGCCATGCTAGACTAGACAATGAGCAGTTCTTC. Translation gives CASSHARLDNEQFF.

The table lists this clone with a few counts. The chain uses TRBV29-1 and TRBJ2-4, with D perhaps TRBD1 (5 bases). V shed 1 base and J shed 1 base, with 14 bases lying between them. Looked up from germline, CDR1 is SQVTM and CDR2 is ANQGSEA. The CDR3 is 16 amino acids. The CDR3 region is CSVEVVGQEAKNIQYF. DNA of the CDR3: TGCAGCGTTGAAGTAGTGGGGCAAGAGGCCAAAAACATTCAGTACTTC.